What follows are 3 T cell receptor beta chains derived from one specimen sequenced in a study of cytomegalovirus exposure and HLA in healthy donors. Primers for the PCR totalled 60 Vbeta and 13 Jbeta. Sequencing used immunoSEQ multiplex PCR; TCRdb keeps in-frame clones, though not all of them. Of about 190,000 clones listed, 87% are singletons. Sequencing used PBMCs. The receptors derive from a man in his thirties or forties in good health and CMV-seronegative.

V is TRBV30 and J is TRBJ2-2; tentatively, D is TRBD1 (6 bases). This CDR3 region has 18 residues. Germline lookup yields CDR1 GTSNPN and CDR2 SVGIG (reference sequence). Trimming shortened V by 2 bases and J by 8 bases, and 27 bases separated the two germline ends. CDR3 amino acids: CAWSLPSGTYLVGGELFF. The CDR3 bases are TGTGCCTGGAGTTTACCTTCCGGGACATACTTGGTCGGGGGGGAGCTGTTTTTT.

J is TRBJ1-4 and V is TRBV4-3, with D tentatively TRBD1 (5 bases). CDR1 and CDR2 (germline): LGHNA, YSLEER. V dropped 0 bases and J dropped 7 bases, with 15 bases sitting between them. This CDR3 is 16 amino acids long. CDR3 sequence reads: CASSQDSQGGGEKLFF. The CDR3 DNA is TGCGCCAGCAGCCAAGATAGTCAGGGAGGAGGTGAAAAACTGTTTTTT.

The rearrangement links TRBV5-1 to TRBJ1-1; the match to TRBD1 covers 8 bases. V was clipped by 5 bases and J by 1 base; unmatched bases: 10. Per the germline V gene, CDR1 is SGHRS and CDR2 is YFSETQ. This CDR3 has 16 residues. The CDR3 coding sequence is TGCGCCAGCAGATCCGGGCGACAGGGGAGGAACACTGAAGCTTTCTTT. Translation gives CASRSGRQGRNTEAFF.